This T cell receptor beta chain was sequenced for a study of T cell responses to AZD1222 COVID-19 vaccine. Notes on this clone: The antigen remains unidentified.

Study-wide results and limits: Unmutated variant regions are reportedly targeted by nearly half of spike-specific TCRs. Donors were chiefly white British, with a greater number of females, and clonal diversity was perhaps underestimated.

Only in-frame clones appear in the TCRdb table, and some are missing; sequencing was by immunoSEQ multiplex PCR. Here the sample spans some 200,000 clones, roughly 92% being singletons. Trimming removed 4 bases from V and 12 bases from J; junction bases left unmatched: 17. Germline CDR1 SGHKS, CDR2 YYEKEE (reference sequence). This CDR3 has 18 amino acids. Researchers grouped second doses given at about 4 or about 12 weeks into one pool. The specimen comprised peripheral blood, sampled 28 days after the second AZD1222 dose. The source is an adult who received the AZD1222 COVID-19 vaccine. The V and J genes are TRBV5-5 and TRBJ2-1; 15 nucleotides agree with TRBD2. CDR3 nucleotide sequence: TGTGCCAGCAGCCCCCAGTCCGGGACTAGCGGGAGGCCTTTGTGGCAGTTCTTC. This encodes CASSPQSGTSGRPLWQFF.